Listed here is a single T cell receptor beta chain. Germline values: CDR1 KGHDR, CDR2 SFDVKD. V lost 3 bases to trimming and J lost 5 bases, with 9 bases between them. The length of the CDR3 is 13 residues. The data stem from a study of blood T cell repertoires in COVID-19. The method was immunoSEQ multiplex PCR; TCRdb's version includes in-frame clones alone and lacks a portion of them. The repertoire holds approximately 100,000 clones, 81% seen once, with 4% to 5.5% in the top ten. The chain recombines TRBV24-1 with TRBJ2-5; no clear D gene. The TCR originated in a man aged 60-69 years with acute or convalescent COVID-19. The sequenced material came from peripheral blood. DNA of the CDR3: TGTGCCACCAGTGATCCCAAACGGGAGACCCAGTACTTC. As protein: CATSDPKRETQYF.